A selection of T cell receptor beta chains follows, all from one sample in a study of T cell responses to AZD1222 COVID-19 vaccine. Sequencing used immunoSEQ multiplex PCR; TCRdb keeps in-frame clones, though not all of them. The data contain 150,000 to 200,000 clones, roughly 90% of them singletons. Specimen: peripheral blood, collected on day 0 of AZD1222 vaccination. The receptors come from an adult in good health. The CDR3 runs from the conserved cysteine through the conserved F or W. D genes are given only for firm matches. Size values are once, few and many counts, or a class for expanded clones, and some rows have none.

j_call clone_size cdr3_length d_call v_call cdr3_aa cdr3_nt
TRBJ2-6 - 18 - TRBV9 CASSVSGTSFGGANVLTF TGTGCCAGCAGCGTATCCGGGACATCTTTTGGAGGGGCCAACGTCCTGACTTTC
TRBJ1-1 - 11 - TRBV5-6 CASSFGPEAFF TGTGCCAGCAGCTTTGGCCCTGAAGCTTTCTTT
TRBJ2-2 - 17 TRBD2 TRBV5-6 CASSLRLAGENTGELFF TGTGCCAGCAGCTTGAGACTAGCGGGGGAGAACACCGGGGAGCTGTTTTTT
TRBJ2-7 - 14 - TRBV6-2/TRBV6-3 CASSYYRELYEQYF TGTGCCAGCAGTTACTACAGGGAACTCTACGAGCAGTACTTC
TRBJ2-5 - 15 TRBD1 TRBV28 CASSPGDRTGETQYF TGTGCCAGCAGTCCTGGGGACAGGACGGGGGAGACCCAGTACTTC
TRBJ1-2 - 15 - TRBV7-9 CASSLGGRGFTGYTF TGTGCCAGCAGCTTAGGCGGCAGGGGATTTACGGGCTACACCTTC
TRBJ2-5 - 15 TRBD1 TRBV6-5 CASSFTGGRAETQYF TGTGCCAGCAGTTTCACAGGGGGCCGTGCGGAGACCCAGTACTTC
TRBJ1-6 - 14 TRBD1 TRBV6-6 CASSYVQGNSPLHF TGTGCCAGCAGTTACGTACAGGGGAATTCACCCCTCCACTTT
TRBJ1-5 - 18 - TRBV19 CASTIHPGHGRGNQPQHF TGTGCCAGCACGATCCACCCGGGACACGGGAGGGGCAATCAGCCCCAGCATTTT
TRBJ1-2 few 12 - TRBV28 CASSLRNYGYTF TGTGCCAGCAGTTTGAGAAACTATGGCTACACCTTC
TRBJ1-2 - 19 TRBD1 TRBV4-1 CASSPTKEGARTPNYGYTF TGCGCCAGCAGCCCCACTAAAGAGGGGGCACGAACGCCCAACTATGGCTACACCTTC
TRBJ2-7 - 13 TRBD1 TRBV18 CASSTNKGAEQYF TGTGCCAGCTCAACGAATAAGGGGGCCGAGCAGTACTTC
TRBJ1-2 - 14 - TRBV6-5 CASSIWGGSGGYTF TGTGCCAGCAGTATTTGGGGGGGCTCGGGTGGCTACACCTTC
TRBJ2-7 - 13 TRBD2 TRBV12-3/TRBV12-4 CASTGGATYEQYF TGTGCCAGCACGGGGGGTGCTACCTACGAGCAGTACTTC
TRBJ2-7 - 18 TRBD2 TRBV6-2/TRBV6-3 CASSYSMTSATSSYEQYF TGTGCCAGCAGTTACTCGATGACTAGCGCTACAAGCTCCTACGAGCAGTACTTC
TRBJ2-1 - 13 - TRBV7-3 CASSLTGRNEQFF TGTGCCAGCAGCTTAACGGGACGCAATGAGCAGTTCTTC
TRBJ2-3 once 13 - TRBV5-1 CASSSPGTDTQYF TGCGCCAGCAGCTCCCCAGGCACAGATACGCAGTATTTT
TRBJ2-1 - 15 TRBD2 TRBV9 CASSVSPGLEGEQFF TGTGCCAGCAGCGTAAGTCCGGGACTAGAAGGTGAGCAGTTCTTC
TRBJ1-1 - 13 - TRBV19 CASSKTGPTEAFF TGTGCCAGTAGTAAAACAGGTCCCACTGAAGCTTTCTTT
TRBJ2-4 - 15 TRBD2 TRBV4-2 CASSQDRGVGNIQYF TGTGCCAGCAGCCAGGACCGGGGGGTGGGGAACATTCAGTACTTC
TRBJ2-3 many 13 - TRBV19 CASSIQGTDTQYF TGTGCCAGTAGTATACAGGGCACAGATACGCAGTATTTT
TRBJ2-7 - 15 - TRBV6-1 CASSEGRTTSYEQYF TGTGCCAGCAGTGAAGGACGCACCACCTCCTACGAGCAGTACTTC
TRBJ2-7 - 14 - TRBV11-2 CASAGPTSSYEQYF TGTGCCAGCGCGGGGCCCACCAGCTCCTACGAGCAGTACTTC
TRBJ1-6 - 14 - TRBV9 CASSPVNSNSPLHF TGTGCCAGCAGCCCCGTGAATTCAAATTCACCCCTCCACTTT
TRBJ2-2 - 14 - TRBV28 CASSLLRGAGELFF TGTGCCAGCAGTTTACTAAGGGGGGCCGGGGAGCTGTTTTTT
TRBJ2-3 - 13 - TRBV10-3 CAIRGPGLDTQYF TGTGCCATCAGGGGGCCGGGACTGGATACGCAGTATTTT
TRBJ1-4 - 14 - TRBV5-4 CASSLGSLGEKLFF TGTGCCAGCAGCCTCGGGTCCCTGGGGGAAAAACTGTTTTTT
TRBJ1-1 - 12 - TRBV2 CASSESPMGSLF TGTGCCAGCAGTGAATCACCTATGGGGAGTCTCTTT
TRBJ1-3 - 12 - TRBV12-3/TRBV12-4 CASSFGGNTIYF TGTGCCAGCAGTTTTGGTGGAAACACCATATATTTT
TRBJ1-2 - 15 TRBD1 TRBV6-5 CASRNGQGIIYGYTF TGTGCCAGCCGGAACGGACAGGGAATAATCTATGGCTACACCTTC
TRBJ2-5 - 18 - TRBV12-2 CASRLDGGRRNFQETQYF TGTGCAAGTCGCTTAGATGGCGGGAGGCGAAACTTCCAAGAGACCCAGTACTTC
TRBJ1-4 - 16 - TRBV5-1 CASSARAGATNEKLFF TGCGCCAGCAGCGCCCGGGCAGGGGCAACTAATGAAAAACTGTTTTTT
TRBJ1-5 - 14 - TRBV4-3 CASSQDLNNQPQHF TGCGCCAGCAGCCAAGATCTAAACAATCAGCCCCAGCATTTT
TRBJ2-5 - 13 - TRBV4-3 CASSQGGLETQYF TGCGCCAGCAGCCAAGGCGGGCTGGAGACCCAGTACTTC
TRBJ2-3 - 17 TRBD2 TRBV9 CASSAWGTSGTTDTQYF TGTGCCAGCAGCGCCTGGGGGACTAGCGGGACCACAGATACGCAGTATTTT
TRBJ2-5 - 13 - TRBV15 CATSRDAQETQYF TGTGCCACCAGCAGAGACGCCCAAGAGACCCAGTACTTC
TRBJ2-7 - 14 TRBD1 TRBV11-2 CASSHGQGVYEQYF TGTGCCAGCAGCCACGGACAGGGGGTGTACGAGCAGTACTTC